The 4 T cell receptor beta chains presented below share a single source sample, sequenced in a study of identical twins' blood T cells. TCRdb reanalysed the 5' RACE reads using MiXCR and keeps one entry per CDR3 protein. The table has about 370,000 distinct CDR3 sequences, over 25% seen once. Sequenced material: PBMCs. The source of these receptors is a woman aged 18 to 55 in good health.

This chain uses TRBV7-9 with TRBJ1-2, with 7 bases lining up with TRBD1. The length of the CDR3 is 15 residues. Germline V lookup: CDR1 SEHNR, CDR2 FQNEAQ (reference sequence). V gave up 3 bases and J gave up 8 bases; unmatched junction bases: 12. The CDR3 DNA is TGTGCCAGCAGCTTTAAGACAGGGAGAGACGGCGGCTACACCTTC. As protein: CASSFKTGRDGGYTF.

The genes are TRBV29-1 and TRBJ2-3, with D possibly matching TRBD1 (5 bases). Trimming took 6 bases from V and 5 from J, leaving 9 bases between them. CDR3 length equals 11 residues. Germline-derived CDR1 and CDR2 are SQVTM and ANQGSEA. CDR3 in DNA: TGCAGCGTCCTTAGGGGAGATACGCAGTATTTT. Translated: CSVLRGDTQYF.

The chain links TRBV20-1 to TRBJ2-1; 14 bases align to TRBD2. The CDR3 sequence is 15 residues long. Looked up from germline, CDR1 is DFQATT and CDR2 is SNEGSKA (reference sequence). V was clipped by 6 bases and J by 7 bases; unmatched bases: 8. The CDR3 sequence: CSAGDGLAGGNEQFF. Here the CDR3 DNA reads TGCAGTGCGGGGGATGGACTAGCGGGAGGAAATGAGCAGTTCTTC.

Concerning this clonotype: The germline gene is not matched at one end of the junction; a read error may be the cause. This chain uses TRBV27 with TRBJ2-3; D unresolved. The CDR3 is 13 amino acids. The germline V gene has CDR1 MNHEY and CDR2 SMNVEV (reference sequence). In DNA, the CDR3 is TGTGCCGGCAGTTACGGCGCATCAGATACGCAGTATTTT. Residues: CAGSYGASDTQYF.